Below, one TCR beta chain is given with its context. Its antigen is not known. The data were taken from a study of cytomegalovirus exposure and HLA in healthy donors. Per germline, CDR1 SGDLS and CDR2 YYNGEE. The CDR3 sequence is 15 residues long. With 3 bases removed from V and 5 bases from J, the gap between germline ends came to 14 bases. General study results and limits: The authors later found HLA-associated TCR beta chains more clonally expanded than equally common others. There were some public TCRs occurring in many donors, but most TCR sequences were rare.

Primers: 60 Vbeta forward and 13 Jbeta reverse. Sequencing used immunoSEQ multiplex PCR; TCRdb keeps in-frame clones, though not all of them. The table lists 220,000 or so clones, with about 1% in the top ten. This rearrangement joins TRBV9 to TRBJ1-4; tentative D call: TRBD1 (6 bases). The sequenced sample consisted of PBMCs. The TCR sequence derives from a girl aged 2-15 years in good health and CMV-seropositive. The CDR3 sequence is CASSEQGGRNEKLFF. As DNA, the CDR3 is TGTGCCAGCAGCGAGCAAGGGGGAAGGAATGAAAAACTGTTTTTT.